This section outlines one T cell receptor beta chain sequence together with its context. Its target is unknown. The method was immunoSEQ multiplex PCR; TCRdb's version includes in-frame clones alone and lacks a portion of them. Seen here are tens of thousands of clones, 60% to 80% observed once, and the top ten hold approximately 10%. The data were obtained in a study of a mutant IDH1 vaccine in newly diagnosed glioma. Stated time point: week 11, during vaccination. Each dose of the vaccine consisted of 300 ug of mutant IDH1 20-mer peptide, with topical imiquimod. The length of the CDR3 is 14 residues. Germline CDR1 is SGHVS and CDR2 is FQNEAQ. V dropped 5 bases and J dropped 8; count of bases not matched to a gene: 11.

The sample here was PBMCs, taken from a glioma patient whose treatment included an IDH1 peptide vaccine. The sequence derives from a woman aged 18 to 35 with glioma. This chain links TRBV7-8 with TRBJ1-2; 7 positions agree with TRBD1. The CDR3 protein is CASSMGQPAMGYTF. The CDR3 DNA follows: TGTGCCAGCAGCATGGGACAGCCAGCTATGGGCTACACCTTC.